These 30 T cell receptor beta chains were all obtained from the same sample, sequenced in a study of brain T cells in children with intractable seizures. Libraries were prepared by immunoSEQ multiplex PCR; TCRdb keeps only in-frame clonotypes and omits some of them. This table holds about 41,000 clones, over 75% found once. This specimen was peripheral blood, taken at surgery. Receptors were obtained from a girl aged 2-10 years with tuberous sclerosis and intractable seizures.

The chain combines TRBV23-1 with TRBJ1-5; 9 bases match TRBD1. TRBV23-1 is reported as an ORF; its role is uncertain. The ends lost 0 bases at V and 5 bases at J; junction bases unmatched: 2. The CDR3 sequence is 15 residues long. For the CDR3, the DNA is TGCGCCAGCAGTCAATCGGGACAGGGTTATCAGCCCCAGCATTTT. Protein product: CASSQSGQGYQPQHF.

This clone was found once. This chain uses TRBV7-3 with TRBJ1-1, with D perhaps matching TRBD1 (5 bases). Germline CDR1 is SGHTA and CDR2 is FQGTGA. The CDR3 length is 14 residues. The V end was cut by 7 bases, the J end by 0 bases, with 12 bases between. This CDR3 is CASKEGAMNTEAFF. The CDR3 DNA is TGTGCCAGCAAAGAAGGGGCGATGAACACTGAAGCTTTCTTT.

The CDR3 DNA follows: TGTGCCAGCAGTCTGACCCGGGCCAAAACAGATACGCAGTATTTT. This gives the protein CASSLTRAKTDTQYF. J is TRBJ2-3 and V is TRBV27; D uncertain. CDR3 length equals 15 residues. Germline CDR1 is MNHEY and CDR2 is SMNVEV (reference sequence). V was shortened by 5 bases and J by 3 bases, with 15 bases between the two germline ends.

The CDR3 sequence is CASSKGTGCNEQFF. The DNA of the CDR3 is TGTGCCAGCAGCAAAGGGACAGGGTGCAATGAGCAGTTCTTC. The gene calls are TRBV21-1 and TRBJ2-1; the D call of TRBD1 is as the table states it, not checked on the DNA. TRBV21-1 is designated a pseudogene. The CDR3 loop spans 14 amino acids.

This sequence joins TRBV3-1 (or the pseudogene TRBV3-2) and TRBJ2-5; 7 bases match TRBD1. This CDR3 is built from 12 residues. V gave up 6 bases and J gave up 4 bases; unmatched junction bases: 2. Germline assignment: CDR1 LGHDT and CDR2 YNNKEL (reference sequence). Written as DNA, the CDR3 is TGTGCCAGCAGGGGGGACAGAGAGACCCAGTACTTC. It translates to CASRGDRETQYF.

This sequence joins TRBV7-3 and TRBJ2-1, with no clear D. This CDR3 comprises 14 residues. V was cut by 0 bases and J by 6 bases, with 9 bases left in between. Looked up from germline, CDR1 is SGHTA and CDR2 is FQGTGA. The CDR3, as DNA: TGTGCCAGCAGCTTAACGTTGGTAGGCAATGAGCAGTTCTTC. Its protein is CASSLTLVGNEQFF.

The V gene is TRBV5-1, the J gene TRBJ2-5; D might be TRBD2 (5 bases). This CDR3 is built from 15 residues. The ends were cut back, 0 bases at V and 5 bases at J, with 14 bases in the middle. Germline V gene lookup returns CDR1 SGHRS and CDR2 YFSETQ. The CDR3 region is CASSLVVESGETQYF. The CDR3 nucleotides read TGCGCCAGCAGCTTGGTAGTAGAATCGGGGGAGACCCAGTACTTC.

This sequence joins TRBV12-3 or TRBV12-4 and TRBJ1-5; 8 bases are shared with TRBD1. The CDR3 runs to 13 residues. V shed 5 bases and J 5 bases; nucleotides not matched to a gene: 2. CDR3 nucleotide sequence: TGTGCCAGCAGTCCACAGGGGGATCAGCCCCAGCATTTT. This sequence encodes CASSPQGDQPQHF.

For the CDR3, the DNA is TGTGCCAGCAGTCGTGGAGGGGAGACCCAGTACTTC. Translation: CASSRGGETQYF. This chain links TRBV28 with TRBJ2-5; D possibly corresponds to TRBD2 (6 bases). The CDR3 loop spans 12 amino acids. Per the germline V gene, CDR1 is MDHEN and CDR2 is SYDVKM. Deletions cut 5 bases from V and 5 bases from J, with 9 bases between.

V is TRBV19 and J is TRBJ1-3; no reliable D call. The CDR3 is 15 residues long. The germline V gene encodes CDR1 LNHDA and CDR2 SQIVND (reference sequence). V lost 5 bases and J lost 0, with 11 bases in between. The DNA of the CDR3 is TGTGCCAGTAGTTCACGGATGGACTCTGGAAACACCATATATTTT. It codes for CASSSRMDSGNTIYF.

The CDR3, as DNA: TGTGCCAGCAGCGTAGTACCGGGGGCGGACTATGGCTACACCTTC. Encoded protein: CASSVVPGADYGYTF. The rearrangement uses TRBV9 and TRBJ1-2; D perhaps matches TRBD1 (6 bases). V was pared by 0 bases and J by 3 bases, with 12 bases between. The germline V gene has CDR1 SGDLS and CDR2 YYNGEE. This CDR3 has 15 residues.

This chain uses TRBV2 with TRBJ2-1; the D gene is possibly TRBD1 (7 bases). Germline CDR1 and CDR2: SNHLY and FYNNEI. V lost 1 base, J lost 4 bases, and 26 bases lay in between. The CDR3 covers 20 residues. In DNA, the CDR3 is TGTGCCAGCAGTGAAGTCGAGTTCGTCACAGGGGACTCTGTATACAATGAGCAGTTCTTC. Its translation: CASSEVEFVTGDSVYNEQFF.

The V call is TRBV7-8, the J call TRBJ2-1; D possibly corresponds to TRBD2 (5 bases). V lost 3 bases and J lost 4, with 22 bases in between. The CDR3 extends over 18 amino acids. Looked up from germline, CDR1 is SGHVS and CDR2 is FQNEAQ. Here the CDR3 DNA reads TGTGCCAGCAGCTTCCGGGAAACTTATGTGACTACGTACAATGAGCAGTTCTTC. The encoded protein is CASSFRETYVTTYNEQFF. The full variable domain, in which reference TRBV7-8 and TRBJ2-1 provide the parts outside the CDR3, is GAGVSQSPRYKVAKRGQDVALRCDPISGHVSLFWYQQALGQGPEFLTYFQNEAQLDKSGLPSDRFFAERPEGSVSTLKIQRTQQEDSAVYLCASSFRETYVTTYNEQFFGPGTRLTVL.

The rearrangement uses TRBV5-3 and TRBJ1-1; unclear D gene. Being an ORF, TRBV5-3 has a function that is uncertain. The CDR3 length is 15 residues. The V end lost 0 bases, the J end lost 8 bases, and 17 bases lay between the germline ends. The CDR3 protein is CARSLEAVAYPEAFF. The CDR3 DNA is TGTGCCAGAAGCTTGGAGGCAGTGGCCTACCCGGAAGCTTTCTTT.

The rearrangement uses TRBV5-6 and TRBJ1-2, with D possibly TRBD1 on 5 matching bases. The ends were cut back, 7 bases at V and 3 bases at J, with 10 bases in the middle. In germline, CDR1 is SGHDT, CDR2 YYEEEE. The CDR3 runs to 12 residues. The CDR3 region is CASGPGDYGYTF. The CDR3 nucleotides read TGTGCCAGCGGGCCGGGGGACTATGGCTACACCTTC.

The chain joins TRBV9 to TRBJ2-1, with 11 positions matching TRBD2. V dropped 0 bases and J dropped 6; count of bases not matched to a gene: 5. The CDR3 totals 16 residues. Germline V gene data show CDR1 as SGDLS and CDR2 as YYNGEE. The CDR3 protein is CASSVGGTSGFNEQFF. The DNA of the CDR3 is TGTGCCAGCAGCGTAGGTGGGACTAGCGGATTCAATGAGCAGTTCTTC.

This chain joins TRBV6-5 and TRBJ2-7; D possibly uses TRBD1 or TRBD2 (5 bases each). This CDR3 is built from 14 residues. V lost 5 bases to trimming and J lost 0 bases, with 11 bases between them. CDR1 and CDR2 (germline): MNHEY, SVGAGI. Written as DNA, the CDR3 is TGTGCCAGCAGTCAAAGCGGACACTCCTACGAGCAGTACTTC. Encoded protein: CASSQSGHSYEQYF.

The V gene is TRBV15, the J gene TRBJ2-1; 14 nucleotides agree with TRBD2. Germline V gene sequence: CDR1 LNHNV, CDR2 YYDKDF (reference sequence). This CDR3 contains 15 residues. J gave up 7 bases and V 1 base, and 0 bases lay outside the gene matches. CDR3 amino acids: CATSRGLAGGNEQFF. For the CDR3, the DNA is TGTGCCACCAGCAGAGGACTAGCGGGGGGGAATGAGCAGTTCTTC.

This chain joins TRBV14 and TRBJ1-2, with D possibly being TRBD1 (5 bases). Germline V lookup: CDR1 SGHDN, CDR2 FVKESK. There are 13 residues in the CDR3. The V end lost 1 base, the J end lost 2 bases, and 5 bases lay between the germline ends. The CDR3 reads CASSQAGNYGYTF. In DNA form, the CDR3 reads TGTGCCAGCAGCCAAGCAGGGAACTATGGCTACACCTTC.

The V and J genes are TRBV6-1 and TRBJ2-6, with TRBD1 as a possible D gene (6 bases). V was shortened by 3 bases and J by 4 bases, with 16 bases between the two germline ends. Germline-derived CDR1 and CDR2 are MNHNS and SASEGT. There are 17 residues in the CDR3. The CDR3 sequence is CASSDFRGSGGANVLTF. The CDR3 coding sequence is TGTGCCAGCAGTGACTTCAGGGGATCGGGCGGGGCCAACGTCCTGACTTTC.

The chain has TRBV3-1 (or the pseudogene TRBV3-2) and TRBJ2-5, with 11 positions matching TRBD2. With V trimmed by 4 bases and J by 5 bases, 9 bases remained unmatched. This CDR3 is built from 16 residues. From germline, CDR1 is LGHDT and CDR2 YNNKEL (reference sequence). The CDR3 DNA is TGTGCCAGCAGCCCCTTAGCGGGGGGGCCTTTGGAGACCCAGTACTTC. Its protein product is CASSPLAGGPLETQYF.

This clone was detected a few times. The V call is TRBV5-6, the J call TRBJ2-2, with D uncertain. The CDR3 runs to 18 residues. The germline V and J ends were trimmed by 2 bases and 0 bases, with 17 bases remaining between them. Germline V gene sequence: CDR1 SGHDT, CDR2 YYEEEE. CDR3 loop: CASSFLVDWSTNTGELFF. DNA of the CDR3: TGTGCCAGCAGCTTTTTGGTGGATTGGAGCACGAACACCGGGGAGCTGTTTTTT.

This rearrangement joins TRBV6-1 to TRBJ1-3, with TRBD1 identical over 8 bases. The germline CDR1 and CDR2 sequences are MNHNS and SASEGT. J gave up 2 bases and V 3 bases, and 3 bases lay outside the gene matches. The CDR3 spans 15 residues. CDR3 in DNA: TGTGCCAGCAGTGACCCGACAGGGGCTGGAAACACCATATATTTT. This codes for CASSDPTGAGNTIYF.

Here the CDR3 reads CASSPSYVDRSEKLFF. The CDR3 DNA reads as TGTGCCAGCTCACCTTCCTACGTCGACAGGAGTGAAAAACTGTTTTTT. The rearrangement joins TRBV18 to TRBJ1-4; D is perhaps TRBD1 (6 bases). CDR1 is KGHSH, CDR2 LQKENI, per germline. The CDR3 loop spans 16 amino acids. Deletions cut 3 bases from V and 7 bases from J, with 18 bases between.

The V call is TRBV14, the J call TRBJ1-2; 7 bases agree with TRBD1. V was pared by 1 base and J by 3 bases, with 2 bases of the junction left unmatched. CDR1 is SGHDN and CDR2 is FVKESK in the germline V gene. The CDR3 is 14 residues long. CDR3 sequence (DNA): TGTGCCAGCAGCCAAGTTGACAGGGACTATGGCTACACCTTC. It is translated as CASSQVDRDYGYTF.

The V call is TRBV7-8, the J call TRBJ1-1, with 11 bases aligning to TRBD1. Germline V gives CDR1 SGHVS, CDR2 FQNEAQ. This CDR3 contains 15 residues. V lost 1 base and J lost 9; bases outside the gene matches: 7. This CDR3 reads CASSLVRDRGRKAFF. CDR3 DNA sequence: TGTGCCAGCAGCTTAGTTAGGGACAGGGGGAGAAAAGCTTTCTTT.

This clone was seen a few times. For the CDR3, the DNA is TGTGCCAGCAGTGAACTTGTGCAGGGCGATGGCTACACCTTC. Protein sequence: CASSELVQGDGYTF. The rearrangement joins TRBV6-1 to TRBJ1-2; the D gene is possibly TRBD1 (5 bases). The CDR3 contains 14 residues. From germline, CDR1 is MNHNS and CDR2 SASEGT. Trimming stripped 2 bases from V and 6 bases from J, with 13 bases between.

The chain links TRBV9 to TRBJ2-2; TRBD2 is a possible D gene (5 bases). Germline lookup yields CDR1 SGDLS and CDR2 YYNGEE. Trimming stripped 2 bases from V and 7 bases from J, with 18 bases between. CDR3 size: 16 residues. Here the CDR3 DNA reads TGTGCCAGCAGCGTCGGACCGAAACTCCGGGGCGGGGAGCTGTTTTTT. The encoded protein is CASSVGPKLRGGELFF. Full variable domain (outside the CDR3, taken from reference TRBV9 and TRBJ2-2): DSGVTQTPKHLITATGQRVTLRCSPRSGDLSVYWYQQSLDQGLQFLIQYYNGEERAKGNILERFSAQQFPDLHSELNLSSLELGDSALYFCASSVGPKLRGGELFFGEGSRLTVL.

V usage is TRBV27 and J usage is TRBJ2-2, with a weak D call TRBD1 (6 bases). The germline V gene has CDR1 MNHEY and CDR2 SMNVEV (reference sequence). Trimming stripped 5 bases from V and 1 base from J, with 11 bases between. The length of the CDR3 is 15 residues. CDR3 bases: TGTGCCAGCAGTCCCCTACAGGGGAACACCGGGGAGCTGTTTTTT. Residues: CASSPLQGNTGELFF.

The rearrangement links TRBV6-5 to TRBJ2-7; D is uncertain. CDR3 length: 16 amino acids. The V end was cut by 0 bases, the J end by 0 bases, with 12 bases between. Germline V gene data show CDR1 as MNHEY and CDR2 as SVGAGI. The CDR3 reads CASSYSIGPISYEQYF. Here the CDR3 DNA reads TGTGCCAGCAGTTACTCTATAGGACCCATCTCCTACGAGCAGTACTTC.